This T cell receptor beta chain emerged from a study of response to subunit inactivated influenza vaccine. TCRdb independently ran MiXCR on the RT-PCR reads; one entry per CDR3 protein. The sample lists roughly 500,000 distinct CDR3 sequences; under 25% were seen once. V was shortened by 11 bases and J by 0 bases, with 9 bases between the two germline ends. CDR3 length: 12 residues. CDR1 is ENHRY, CDR2 SYGVKD, per germline. The data were also submitted as part of a second study, on T cells expressing NK-cell markers. Turning to that study: TCR beta libraries carry UMIs added by 5'RACE template switching. Sorted CD3+CD56-NKG2C+, CD3+CD56+NKG2C- and CD3+CD56+NKG2C+ T cells were the source of the TCR beta repertoires. Six or seven donors carried dominant NKG2C+ clonotypes that made up roughly 1.0-7.0% of their CD8+ T cells.

Sequenced material: CD4+ T cells sorted from PBMCs, taken roughly 13 days after vaccination. This chain uses TRBV10-3 with TRBJ2-3; perhaps TRBD2 as D (6 bases). This TCR was sampled from a man between 50 and 59 years old who received an inactivated influenza vaccine. CDR3 coding DNA: TGTGCCGTCCGGGGGAGCACAGATACGCAGTATTTT. As protein: CAVRGSTDTQYF.